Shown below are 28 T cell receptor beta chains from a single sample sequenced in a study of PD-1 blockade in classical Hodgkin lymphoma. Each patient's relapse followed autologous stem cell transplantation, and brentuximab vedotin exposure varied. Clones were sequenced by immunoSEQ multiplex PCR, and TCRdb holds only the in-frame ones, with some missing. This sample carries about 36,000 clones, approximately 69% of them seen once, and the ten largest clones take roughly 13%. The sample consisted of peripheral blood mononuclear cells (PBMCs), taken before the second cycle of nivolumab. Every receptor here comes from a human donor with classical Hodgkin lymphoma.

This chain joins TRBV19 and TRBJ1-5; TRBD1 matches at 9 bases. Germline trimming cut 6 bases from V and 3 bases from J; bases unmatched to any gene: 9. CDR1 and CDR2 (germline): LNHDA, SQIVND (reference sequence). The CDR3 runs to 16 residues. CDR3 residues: CASRQLQGADNQPQHF. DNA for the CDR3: TGTGCCAGTAGACAGTTACAGGGGGCGGACAATCAGCCCCAGCATTTT.

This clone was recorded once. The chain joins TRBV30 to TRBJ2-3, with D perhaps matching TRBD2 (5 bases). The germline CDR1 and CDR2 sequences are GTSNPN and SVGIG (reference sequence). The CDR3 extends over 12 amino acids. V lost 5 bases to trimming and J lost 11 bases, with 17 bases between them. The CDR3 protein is CAWGILGSMQYF. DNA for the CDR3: TGTGCCTGGGGGATACTAGGAAGTATGCAGTATTTT.

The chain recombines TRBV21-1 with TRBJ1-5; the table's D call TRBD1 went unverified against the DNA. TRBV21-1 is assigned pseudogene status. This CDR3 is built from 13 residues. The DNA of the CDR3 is TGTGCCAGCAGCCAGGGACAGCCGAAGCCCCAGCATTTT. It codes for CASSQGQPKPQHF.

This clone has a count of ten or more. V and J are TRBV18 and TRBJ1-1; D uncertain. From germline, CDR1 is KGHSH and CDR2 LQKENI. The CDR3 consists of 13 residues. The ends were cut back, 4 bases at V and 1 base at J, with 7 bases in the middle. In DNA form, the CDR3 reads TGTGCCAGCTCACTCCAGGAGAACACTGAAGCTTTCTTT. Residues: CASSLQENTEAFF. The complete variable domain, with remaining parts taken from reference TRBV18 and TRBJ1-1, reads NAGVMQNPRHLVRRRGQEARLRCSPMKGHSHVYWYRQLPEEGLKFMVYLQKENIIDESGMPKERFSAEFPKEGPSILRIQQVVRGDSAAYFCASSLQENTEAFFGQGTRLTVV.

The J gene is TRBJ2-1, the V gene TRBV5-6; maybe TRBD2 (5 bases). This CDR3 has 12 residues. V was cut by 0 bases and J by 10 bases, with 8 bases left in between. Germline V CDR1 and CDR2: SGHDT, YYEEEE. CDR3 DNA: TGTGCCAGCAGCTTGGGAGGGAACGAGCAGTTCTTC. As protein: CASSLGGNEQFF.

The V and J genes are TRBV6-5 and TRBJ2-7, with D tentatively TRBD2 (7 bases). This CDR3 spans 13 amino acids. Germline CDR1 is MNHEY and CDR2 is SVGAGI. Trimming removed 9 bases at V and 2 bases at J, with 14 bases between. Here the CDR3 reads CASKRGGTYEQYF. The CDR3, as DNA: TGTGCCAGTAAGAGGGGGGGGACCTACGAGCAGTACTTC.

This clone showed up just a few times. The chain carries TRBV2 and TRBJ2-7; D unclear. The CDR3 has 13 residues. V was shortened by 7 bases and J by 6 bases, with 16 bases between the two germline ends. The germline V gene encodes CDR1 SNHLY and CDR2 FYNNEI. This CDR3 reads CASTFAGLGEQYF. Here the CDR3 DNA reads TGTGCCAGCACGTTCGCTGGGTTGGGCGAGCAGTACTTC.

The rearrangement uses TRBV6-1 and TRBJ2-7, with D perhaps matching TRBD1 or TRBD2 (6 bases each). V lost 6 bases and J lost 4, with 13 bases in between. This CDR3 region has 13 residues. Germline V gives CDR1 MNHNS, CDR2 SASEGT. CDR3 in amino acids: CASRGGRGYEQYF. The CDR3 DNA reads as TGTGCCAGCAGAGGGGGGCGCGGGTACGAGCAGTACTTC.

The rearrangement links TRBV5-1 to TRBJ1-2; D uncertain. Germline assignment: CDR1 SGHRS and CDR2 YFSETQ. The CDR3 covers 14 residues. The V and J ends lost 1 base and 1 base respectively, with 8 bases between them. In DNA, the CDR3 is TGCGCCAGCAGCTTGTCTGACTTTAACTATGGCTACACCTTC. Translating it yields CASSLSDFNYGYTF. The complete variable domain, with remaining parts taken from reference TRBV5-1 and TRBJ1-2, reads KAGVTQTPRYLIKTRGQQVTLSCSPISGHRSVSWYQQTPGQGLQFLFEYFSETQRNKGNFPGRFSGRQFSNSRSEMNVSTLELGDSALYLCASSLSDFNYGYTFGSGTRLTVV.

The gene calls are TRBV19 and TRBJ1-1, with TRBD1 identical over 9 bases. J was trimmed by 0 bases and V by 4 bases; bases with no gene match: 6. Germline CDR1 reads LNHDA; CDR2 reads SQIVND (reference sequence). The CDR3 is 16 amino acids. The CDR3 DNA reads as TGTGCCAGTAGTAAGACAGGGGGACAGTTGAACACTGAAGCTTTCTTT. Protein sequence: CASSKTGGQLNTEAFF.

CDR3 sequence: CASNGGELYNEQFF. The CDR3 nucleotides read TGTGCCAGTAATGGGGGGGAACTCTACAATGAGCAGTTCTTC. V is TRBV19 and J is TRBJ2-1; 7 bases are a match to TRBD2. This CDR3 has 14 amino acids. Germline V gene data show CDR1 as LNHDA and CDR2 as SQIVND (reference sequence). V dropped 7 bases and J dropped 3; count of bases not matched to a gene: 6. Full variable domain (rest looked up from reference TRBV19 and TRBJ2-1): DGGITQSPKYLFRKEGQNVTLSCEQNLNHDAMYWYRQDPGQGLRLIYYSQIVNDFQKGDIAEGYSVSREKKESFPLTVTSAQKNPTAFYLCASNGGELYNEQFFGPGTRLTVL.

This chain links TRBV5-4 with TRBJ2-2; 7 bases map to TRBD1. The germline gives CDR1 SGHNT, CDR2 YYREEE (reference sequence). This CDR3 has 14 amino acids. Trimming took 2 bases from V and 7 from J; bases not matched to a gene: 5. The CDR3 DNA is TGTGCCAGCAGCTTTCAACAGGGGATCGGGGAGCTGTTTTTT. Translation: CASSFQQGIGELFF.

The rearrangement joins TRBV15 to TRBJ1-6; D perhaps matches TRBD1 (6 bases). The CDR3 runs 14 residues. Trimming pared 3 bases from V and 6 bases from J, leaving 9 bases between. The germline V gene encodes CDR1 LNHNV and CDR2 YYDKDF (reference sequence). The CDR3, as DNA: TGTGCCACCAGCAGGGACAGAACTAATTCACCCCTCCACTTT. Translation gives CATSRDRTNSPLHF.

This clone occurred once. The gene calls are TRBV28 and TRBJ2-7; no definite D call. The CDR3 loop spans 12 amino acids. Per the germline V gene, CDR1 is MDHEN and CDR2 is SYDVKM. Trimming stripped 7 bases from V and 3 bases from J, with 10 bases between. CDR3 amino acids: CASTRGVYEQYF. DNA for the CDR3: TGTGCCAGCACCCGTGGGGTCTACGAGCAGTACTTC.

CDR3 sequence (DNA): TGTGCCAGCAGTGAATCCAAAAACATTCAGTACTTC. Its protein product is CASSESKNIQYF. The J gene is TRBJ2-4, the V gene TRBV25-1; D gene unclear. Trimming cost V 1 base and J 2 bases, with 0 bases left between them. The CDR3 covers 12 residues. Germline lookup yields CDR1 MGHDK and CDR2 SYGVNS.

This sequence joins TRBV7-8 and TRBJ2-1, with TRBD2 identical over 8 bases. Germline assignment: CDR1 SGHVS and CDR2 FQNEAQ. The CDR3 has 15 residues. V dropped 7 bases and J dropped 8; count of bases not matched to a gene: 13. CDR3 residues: CASTTPGGVLDEQFF. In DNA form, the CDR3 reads TGTGCCAGCACCACCCCGGGGGGGGTTTTGGATGAGCAGTTCTTC.

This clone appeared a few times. The CDR3 DNA sequence: TGTGCCAGCAGCTCCGATGGGACAGGGGTAGTGGATGGCTACACCTTC. This sequence encodes CASSSDGTGVVDGYTF. The rearrangement joins TRBV9 to TRBJ1-2; 10 nucleotides align to TRBD1. Unmatched junction bases numbered 12, after V lost 4 bases and J lost 6 bases. The length of the CDR3 is 16 residues. The germline V gene has CDR1 SGDLS and CDR2 YYNGEE.

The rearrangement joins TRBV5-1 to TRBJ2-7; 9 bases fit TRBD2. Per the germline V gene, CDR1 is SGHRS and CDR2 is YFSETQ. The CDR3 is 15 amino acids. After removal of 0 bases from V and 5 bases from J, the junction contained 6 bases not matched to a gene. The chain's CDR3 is CASSLAGGRADEQYF. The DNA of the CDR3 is TGCGCCAGCAGCTTGGCCGGCGGGAGGGCAGACGAGCAGTACTTC.

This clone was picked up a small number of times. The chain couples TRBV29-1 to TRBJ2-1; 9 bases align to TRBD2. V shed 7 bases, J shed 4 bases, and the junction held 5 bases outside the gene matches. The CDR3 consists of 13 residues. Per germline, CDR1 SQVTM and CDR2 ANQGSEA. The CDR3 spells CSEVTSGYNEQFF. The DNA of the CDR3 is TGCAGCGAGGTTACTAGCGGGTACAATGAGCAGTTCTTC.

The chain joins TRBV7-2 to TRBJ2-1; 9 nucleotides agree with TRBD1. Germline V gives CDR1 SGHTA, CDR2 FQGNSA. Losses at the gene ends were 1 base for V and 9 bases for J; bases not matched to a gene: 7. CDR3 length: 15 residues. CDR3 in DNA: TGTGCCAGCAGCTTAGACAGGGGGCTTTTTGGTGAGCAGTTCTTC. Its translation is CASSLDRGLFGEQFF.

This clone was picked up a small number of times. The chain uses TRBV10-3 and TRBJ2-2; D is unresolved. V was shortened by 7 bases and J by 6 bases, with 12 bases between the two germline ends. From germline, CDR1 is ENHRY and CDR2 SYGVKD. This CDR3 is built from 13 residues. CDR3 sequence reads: CAIKAQGPGELFF. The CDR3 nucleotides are TGTGCCATCAAAGCCCAAGGTCCCGGGGAGCTGTTTTTT.

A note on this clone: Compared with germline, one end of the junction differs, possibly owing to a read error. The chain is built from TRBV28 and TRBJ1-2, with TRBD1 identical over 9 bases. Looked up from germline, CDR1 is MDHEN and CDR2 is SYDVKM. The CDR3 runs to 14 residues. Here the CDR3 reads CAGSLTGGRHGYTF. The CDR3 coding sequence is TGTGCCGGCAGTTTGACAGGGGGGCGGCATGGCTACACCTTC.

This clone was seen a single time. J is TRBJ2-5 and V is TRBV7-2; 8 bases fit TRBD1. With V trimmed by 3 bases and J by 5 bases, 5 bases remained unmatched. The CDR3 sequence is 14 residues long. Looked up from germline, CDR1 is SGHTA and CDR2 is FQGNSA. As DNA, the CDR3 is TGTGCCAGCAGCTTTCAGGGGGCTGGGGAGACCCAGTACTTC. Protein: CASSFQGAGETQYF.

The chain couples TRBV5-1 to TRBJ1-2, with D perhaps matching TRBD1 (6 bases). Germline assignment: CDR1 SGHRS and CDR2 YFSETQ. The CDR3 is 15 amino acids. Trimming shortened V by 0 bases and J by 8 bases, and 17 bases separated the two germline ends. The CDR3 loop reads CASSLGPGGEQGYTF. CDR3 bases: TGCGCCAGCAGCTTGGGGCCGGGGGGCGAGCAGGGCTACACCTTC.

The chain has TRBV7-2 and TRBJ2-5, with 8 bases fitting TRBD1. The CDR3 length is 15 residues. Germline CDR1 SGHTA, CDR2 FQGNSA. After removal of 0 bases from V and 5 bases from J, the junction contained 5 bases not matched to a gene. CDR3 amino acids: CASSLAAGGSETQYF. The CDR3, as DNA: TGTGCCAGCAGCTTAGCTGCAGGGGGCTCGGAGACCCAGTACTTC.

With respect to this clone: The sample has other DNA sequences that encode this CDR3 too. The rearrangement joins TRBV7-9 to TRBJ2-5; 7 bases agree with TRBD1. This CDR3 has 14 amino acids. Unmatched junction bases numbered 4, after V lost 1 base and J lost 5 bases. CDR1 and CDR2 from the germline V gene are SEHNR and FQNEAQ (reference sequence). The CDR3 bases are TGTGCCAGCAGCTTAGGAGGGGGCAGGGAGACCCAGTACTTC. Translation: CASSLGGGRETQYF.

CDR3 sequence: CASSLTSGRTDEQFF. In nucleotides, the CDR3 is TGTGCCAGCAGCCTGACTAGCGGGAGAACGGATGAGCAGTTCTTC. The chain has TRBV7-9 and TRBJ2-1; 12 positions agree with TRBD2. CDR1 is SEHNR, CDR2 FQNEAQ, per germline (reference sequence). CDR3 length: 15 amino acids. V trimming: 5 bases; J trimming: 8 bases; junction bases outside the gene matches: 7.

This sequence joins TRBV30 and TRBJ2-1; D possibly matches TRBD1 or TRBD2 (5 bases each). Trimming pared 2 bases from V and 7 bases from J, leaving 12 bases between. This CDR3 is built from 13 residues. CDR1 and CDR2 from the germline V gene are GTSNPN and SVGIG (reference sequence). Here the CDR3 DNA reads TGTGCCTGGAGTCGGGACGTTGCGAATGAGCAGTTCTTC. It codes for CAWSRDVANEQFF. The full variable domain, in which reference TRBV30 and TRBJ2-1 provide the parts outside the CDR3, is SQTIHQWPATLVQPVGSPLSLECTVEGTSNPNLYWYRQAAGRGLQLLFYSVGIGQISSEVPQNLSASRPQDRQFILSSKKLLLSDSGFYLCAWSRDVANEQFFGPGTRLTVL.